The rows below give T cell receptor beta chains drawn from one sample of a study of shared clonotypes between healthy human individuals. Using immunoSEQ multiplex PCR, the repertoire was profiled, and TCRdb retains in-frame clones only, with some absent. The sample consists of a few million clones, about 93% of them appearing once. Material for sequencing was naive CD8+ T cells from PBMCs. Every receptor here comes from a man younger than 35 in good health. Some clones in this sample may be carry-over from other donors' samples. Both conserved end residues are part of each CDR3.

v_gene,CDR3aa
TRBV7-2,CASSLDGSNEQFF
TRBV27,CASKSIMTTQETQYF
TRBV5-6,CASSRTNTEAFF
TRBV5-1,CASSPTSGGYNEQFF
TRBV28,CASSSNRGTTYNEQFF
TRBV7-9,CASSLAGTSYEQYF
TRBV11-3,CASSLGPRVGTGELFF
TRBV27,CASSLLRTSGPPFNYEQYF
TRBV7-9,CASSIGASSYEQYF
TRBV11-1,CASSLVGSYNEQFF
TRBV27,CASSYLQGHNEQFF
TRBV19,CASSILTTRNYGYTF
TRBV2,CASKPGYEQYF
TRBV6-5,CASSISGYSNQPQHF
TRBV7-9,CASSAPGLSPTGELFF
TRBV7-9,CASSLAGSYGYTF
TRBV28,CASSSLTGGTDTQYF
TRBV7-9,CASSLGFLEGVQYF
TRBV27,CASGGLGWGGELFF
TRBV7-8,CASSLGLYGRPTQYF
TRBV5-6,CASSLAPGRITYEQYF
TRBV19,CASSVSGRAWNEQFF
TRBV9,CASSPSGRAAYEQYF
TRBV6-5,CASSRGALNTEAFF
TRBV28,CASSLTGVYGYTF
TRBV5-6,CASSFPDRAPSNQPQHF
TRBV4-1,CASSQVSGEQYF
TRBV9,CASSGGPIDQPQHF
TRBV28,CASSFHRGGPLSFYTF
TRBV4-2,CASSQVRDREYEGNQPQHF
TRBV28,CASSLRPKLVIYNEQFF
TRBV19,CASRDGYNEQFF
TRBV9,CASSPTSGYYNEQFF
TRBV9,CASSVAGGPTDTQYF
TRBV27,CASSSQGYEQYF
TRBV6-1,CASSRGAAEAFF
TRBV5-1,CASSPGRDRGPGANVLTF
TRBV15,CATSRDHGTTGGNGYTF
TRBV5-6,CASSLRQLGLQETQYF
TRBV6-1,CASSEGWGLADYNEQFF
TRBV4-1,CASRWTGGADTQYF
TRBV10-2,CASSDRDTSLDTEAFF
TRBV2,CASSVGAANTEAFF
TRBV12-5,CASGLVPGAGKLDNEQFF
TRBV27,CASSPQTGGTYEQYF
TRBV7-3,CASNPTGFNTGELFF
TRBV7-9,CASTLRGRGDTQYF
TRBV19,CATSNRDRGLFGANVLTF
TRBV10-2,CASSEYRGSLTDTQYF
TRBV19,CASSPPSGRGYEQYF
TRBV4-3,CASSQAPRHLAGQETQYF
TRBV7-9,CASSARSPATYEQYF
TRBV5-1,CASSGGTSGSHEQFF
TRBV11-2,CASSLVLGANEQFF
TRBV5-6,CASSVSGTPGYEQYF
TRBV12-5,CASGLEETQYF
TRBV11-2,CASSFPGDTQYF
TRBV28,CASSLVQGSYNEQFF
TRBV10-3,CAISEWDISRLGYTF
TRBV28,CASGRRQTNTEAFF